The 13 T cell receptor beta chains below come from one sample, sequenced in a study of STAT5B mutations in CD4+ large granular lymphocyte leukemia. TCRdb's table, derived via immunoSEQ multiplex PCR, lists solely in-frame clones and lacks some. The sample records approximately 33,000 clones, 69% being singletons. The material sequenced was CD4+ T cells from blood buffy coats. These receptors originate from a human donor in good health.

The rearrangement links TRBV5-1 to TRBJ2-3; tentatively, D is TRBD1 (5 bases). V lost 6 bases and J 2 bases, leaving 13 bases between the germline ends. The CDR3 contains 14 residues. From germline, CDR1 is SGHRS and CDR2 YFSETQ. The CDR3 DNA reads TGCGCCAGCACACTTGTGACAGTCACAGATACGCAGTATTTT. Amino acid sequence: CASTLVTVTDTQYF.

The rearrangement joins TRBV12-5 to TRBJ2-6; 8 bases map to TRBD1. CDR1 LGHNT and CDR2 FRNRAP come from the germline V gene. V lost 6 bases, J lost 1 base, and 8 bases stayed unmatched. The CDR3 loop spans 17 amino acids. This CDR3 is CASGSGQAVSGANVLTF. CDR3 nucleotides: TGTGCTAGTGGGTCGGGACAGGCAGTTTCTGGGGCCAACGTCCTGACTTTC.

This chain connects TRBV5-1 to TRBJ2-5; perhaps TRBD1 as D (5 bases). Germline V CDR1 and CDR2: SGHRS, YFSETQ. The CDR3 runs to 14 residues. Trimming removed 4 bases at V and 2 bases at J, with 12 bases between. Written as DNA, the CDR3 is TGCGCCAGCAGCCTATTGGGGCTTCAAGAGACCCAGTACTTC. Encoded protein: CASSLLGLQETQYF.

This clone was observed a few times. The rearrangement links TRBV6-5 to TRBJ1-2; D might be TRBD1 (6 bases). This CDR3 is 13 amino acids long. V gave up 5 bases and J gave up 8 bases, with 15 bases separating them. The germline CDR1 and CDR2 sequences are MNHEY and SVGAGI. CDR3 DNA: TGTGCCAGCAGTACATGGACAGTACGCGGCTACACCTTC. Its protein product is CASSTWTVRGYTF.

CDR3 sequence (DNA): TGTGCCAGCAGCCCCCAATTGAACACTGAAGCTTTCTTT. It is translated as CASSPQLNTEAFF. The chain couples TRBV7-2 to TRBJ1-1, with D hard to call. The CDR3 spans 13 residues. CDR1 and CDR2 (germline): SGHTA, FQGNSA. Deletions cut 5 bases from V and 0 bases from J, with 7 bases between.

This clone was detected a few times. The chain has TRBV6-5 and TRBJ1-5, with a weak D call TRBD1 (6 bases). Germline V gene lookup returns CDR1 MNHEY and CDR2 SVGAGI. Deletions cut 6 bases from V and 0 bases from J, with 6 bases between. The CDR3 runs 13 residues. CDR3: CASRDSSNQPQHF. DNA of the CDR3: TGTGCCAGCAGGGACAGTAGCAATCAGCCCCAGCATTTT.

Only one count was recorded for this clone. This sequence joins TRBV6-6 and TRBJ2-3; perhaps TRBD2 as D (5 bases). CDR1 and CDR2 (germline): MNHNY, SVGAGI (reference sequence). V was trimmed by 6 bases and J by 3 bases, leaving 16 bases between them. CDR3 size: 15 residues. CDR3 sequence: CASREAKLGTDTQYF. In DNA form, the CDR3 reads TGTGCCAGCAGGGAGGCTAAATTGGGAACAGATACGCAGTATTTT.

V is TRBV4-1 and J is TRBJ2-5; tentative D call: TRBD2 (5 bases). V lost 4 bases and J 5 bases, leaving 5 bases between the germline ends. The CDR3 is made up of 11 amino acids. The germline gives CDR1 MGHRA, CDR2 YSYEKL. CDR3 DNA sequence: TGCGCCAGCAGCCGCGGGGAGACCCAGTACTTC. It specifies CASSRGETQYF.

CDR3 DNA: TGTGCCAGCAGCCTTGGGACAGATAGATATCAGCCCCAGCATTTT. It encodes CASSLGTDRYQPQHF. This chain joins TRBV5-6 and TRBJ1-5, with 7 nucleotides matching TRBD1. This CDR3 is built from 15 residues. The germline V gene has CDR1 SGHDT and CDR2 YYEEEE. After removal of 4 bases from V and 5 bases from J, the junction contained 9 bases not matched to a gene. Full variable domain (rest looked up from reference TRBV5-6 and TRBJ1-5): DAGVTQSPTHLIKTRGQQVTLRCSPKSGHDTVSWYQQALGQGPQFIFQYYEEEERQRGNFPDRFSGHQFPNYSSELNVNALLLGDSALYLCASSLGTDRYQPQHFGDGTRLSIL.

V usage is TRBV9 and J usage is TRBJ1-5; a weak D match, TRBD1 (5 bases). The germline V gene has CDR1 SGDLS and CDR2 YYNGEE. Trimming stripped 3 bases from V and 5 bases from J, with 9 bases between. The length of the CDR3 is 13 residues. In nucleotides, the CDR3 is TGTGCCAGCAGCGACCGGGGCGATCAGCCCCAGCATTTT. This gives the protein CASSDRGDQPQHF.

This rearrangement joins TRBV7-2 to TRBJ1-5, with 7 bases identical to TRBD1. CDR1 is SGHTA and CDR2 is FQGNSA in the germline V gene. The CDR3 contains 16 residues. J lost 3 bases, V lost 1 base, and 6 bases had no gene match. Written as DNA, the CDR3 is TGTGCCAGCAGCTTAGGAACAGGGGCTATCAATCAGCCCCAGCATTTT. Its translation is CASSLGTGAINQPQHF. Combining the CDR3 with reference TRBV7-2 and TRBJ1-5 gives the whole variable domain GAGVSQSPSNKVTEKGKDVELRCDPISGHTALYWYRQSLGQGLEFLIYFQGNSAPDKSGLPSDRFSAERTGGSVSTLTIQRTQQEDSAVYLCASSLGTGAINQPQHFGDGTRLSIL.

The DNA for the CDR3 is TGTGCCAGCAGCCCGGGGAGAGTTTCACCCCTCCACTTT. Translation: CASSPGRVSPLHF. J is TRBJ1-6 and V is TRBV6-5, with no clear D. CDR1 and CDR2 (germline): MNHEY, SVGAGI. V was clipped by 6 bases and J by 9 bases, with 12 bases between them. The CDR3 sequence is 13 residues long.

This rearrangement joins TRBV18 to TRBJ1-1; D remains unclear. The CDR3 totals 13 residues. Between the trimmed V and J ends, which lost 4 bases and 4 bases, there was a span of 10 bases. CDR1 and CDR2 (germline): KGHSH, LQKENI. Here the CDR3 reads CASSLNGPTEAFF. The CDR3 DNA is TGTGCCAGCTCACTAAACGGGCCCACTGAAGCTTTCTTT.